This T cell receptor (beta chain) was recorded in a study of cytomegalovirus exposure and HLA in healthy donors. Study observations and caveats: High sensitivity and specificity were reportedly achieved when the classifier diagnosed cytomegalovirus status. TCR beta V segments were, for the most part, productive about 87% or about 30% of the time in an earlier analysis. Later analysis revealed greater clonal expansion in HLA-associated TCR beta chains than in equally common others.

Primers: 60 Vbeta forward and 13 Jbeta reverse. TCRdb's table, derived via immunoSEQ multiplex PCR, lists solely in-frame clones and lacks some. The table shows under 300,000 clones, with approximately 85% occurring only once. All donors participated as healthy donors of bone marrow. This clone was counted a single time. Its target is unknown. In germline, CDR1 is SGHDT, CDR2 YYEEEE. With 3 bases clipped from V and 7 bases from J, the junction kept 6 bases outside the gene matches. This CDR3 has 14 amino acids. Sequencing was carried out using PBMCs. The TCR originated in a middle-aged woman in good health and CMV-seropositive. The chain employs TRBV5-6 and TRBJ2-2; 7 positions match TRBD1. CDR3 in DNA: TGTGCCAGCAGCTCACAACAGGGGCGCGGGGAGCTGTTTTTT. Protein product: CASSSQQGRGELFF. The complete variable domain, with remaining parts taken from reference TRBV5-6 and TRBJ2-2, reads DAGVTQSPTHLIKTRGQQVTLRCSPKSGHDTVSWYQQALGQGPQFIFQYYEEEERQRGNFPDRFSGHQFPNYSSELNVNALLLGDSALYLCASSSQQGRGELFFGEGSRLTVL.